This T cell receptor beta chain was identified during a study of CD4 and CD8 cells across lung adenocarcinoma regions. Donors had localized lung adenocarcinoma, a non-small cell lung cancer. TCRdb reprocessed the PCR reads with MiXCR, giving one entry per CDR3 protein. Here the sample spans more than 9,000 distinct CDR3 sequences, 35% to 60% being singletons. The CDR3 spans 17 residues. The V and J ends lost 8 bases and 6 bases respectively, with 26 bases between them. Per the germline V gene, CDR1 is MNHNS and CDR2 is SASEGT. The chain recombines TRBV6-1 with TRBJ2-1, with TRBD1 as a possible D gene (5 bases). The specimen sequenced was CD8+ T cells from the margin of a lung tumor. The sequence was collected from a male donor with lung adenocarcinoma. The CD4 and CD8 labels of this study may be unreliable. Written as DNA, the CDR3 is TGTGCCAGCTGGGGCCCCAGCCAGGCGGTGGGCGCCAATGAGCAGTTCTTC. Translation: CASWGPSQAVGANEQFF.